Listed here are 32 T cell receptor beta chains from one sample, sequenced in a study of cytomegalovirus exposure and HLA in healthy donors. Primers: 60 Vbeta forward and 13 Jbeta reverse. The repertoire was sequenced with immunoSEQ multiplex PCR; TCRdb's copy has only in-frame clones and lacks some. The data hold approximately 100,000 clones, with about 81% observed a single time. Sample: PBMCs. The receptor source for this set is a man aged 50 to 59 in good health and CMV-seronegative.

The chain combines TRBV29-1 with TRBJ2-2; a possible D gene is TRBD1 (6 bases). V dropped 2 bases and J dropped 4 bases, with 11 bases sitting between them. This CDR3 is built from 14 residues. Per germline, CDR1 SQVTM and CDR2 ANQGSEA. The CDR3 here is CSVEPGDSTGELFF. DNA for the CDR3: TGCAGCGTTGAACCAGGGGATTCCACCGGGGAGCTGTTTTTT.

The V and J genes are TRBV21-1 and TRBJ2-1; the tabulated D call, TRBD1, remains unverified against the DNA. TRBV21-1 is assigned pseudogene status. The CDR3 consists of 13 residues. CDR3 in amino acids: CASSSDRGEEQFF. CDR3 DNA: TGTGCCAGCAGCAGTGACAGGGGTGAGGAGCAGTTCTTC.

This clone was picked up one time. The rearrangement links TRBV11-2 to TRBJ2-3; 9 bases are shared with TRBD1. With V trimmed by 5 bases and J by 6 bases, 6 bases remained unmatched. Germline V gene lookup returns CDR1 SGHAT and CDR2 FQNNGV. This CDR3 has 14 residues. This CDR3 reads CASSDRGGLDTQYF. The DNA of the CDR3 is TGTGCCAGCAGCGACAGGGGGGGACTGGATACGCAGTATTTT.

The rearrangement joins TRBV5-4 to TRBJ2-5; a weak D match, TRBD2 (6 bases). CDR3 length: 13 residues. V lost 6 bases, J lost 3 bases, and 12 bases lay in between. Germline assignment: CDR1 SGHNT and CDR2 YYREEE (reference sequence). The CDR3 DNA reads TGTGCCAGCACCTACACGGGAGAAGAGACCCAGTACTTC. This codes for CASTYTGEETQYF.

This sequence joins TRBV9 and TRBJ2-5, with 9 nucleotides matching TRBD1. The CDR3 totals 15 residues. V dropped 3 bases and J dropped 3; count of bases not matched to a gene: 6. Looked up from germline, CDR1 is SGDLS and CDR2 is YYNGEE. CDR3 DNA: TGTGCCAGCAGCGCATCCGGGACAGGGAAAGAGACCCAGTACTTC. As protein: CASSASGTGKETQYF.

The chain links TRBV18 to TRBJ2-7; D is undetermined. The length of the CDR3 is 14 residues. The germline V gene encodes CDR1 KGHSH and CDR2 LQKENI. Deletions cut 0 bases from V and 5 bases from J, with 11 bases between. In nucleotides, the CDR3 is TGTGCCAGCTCACCACCATCGCTAAGTGACGAGCAGTACTTC. As protein: CASSPPSLSDEQYF.

The rearrangement links TRBV28 to TRBJ2-3; D is unresolved. The CDR3 is made up of 12 amino acids. The germline gives CDR1 MDHEN, CDR2 SYDVKM. Trimming cost V 5 bases and J 0 bases, with 3 bases left between them. The CDR3 DNA follows: TGTGCCAGCAGTCCTAGCACAGATACGCAGTATTTT. Protein sequence: CASSPSTDTQYF.

The CDR3 nucleotides read TGTGCCAGCAGTTTATCGCCCCGACAGGGGATAACTGAAGCTTTCTTT. Protein product: CASSLSPRQGITEAFF. J is TRBJ1-1 and V is TRBV27; 8 nucleotides agree with TRBD1. The ends lost 0 bases at V and 5 bases at J; junction bases unmatched: 8. The CDR3 extends over 16 amino acids. Germline V CDR1 and CDR2: MNHEY, SMNVEV (reference sequence).

In its sample, this clone was seen a few times. This chain joins TRBV7-8 and TRBJ1-5; maybe TRBD1 (6 bases). CDR1 and CDR2 (germline): SGHVS, FQNEAQ. The CDR3 length is 15 residues. Trimming took 5 bases from V and 5 from J, leaving 16 bases between them. CDR3 sequence: CASSLAPRGYQPQHF. CDR3 in DNA: TGTGCCAGCAGCCTCGCCCCGAGGGGGTATCAGCCCCAGCATTTT.

The chain carries TRBV7-2 and TRBJ2-2; tentatively, D is TRBD2 (7 bases). Germline V CDR1 and CDR2: SGHTA, FQGNSA. V was trimmed by 4 bases and J by 4 bases, leaving 13 bases between them. The CDR3 spans 15 residues. The CDR3: CASSSRRGGTGELFF. CDR3 coding DNA: TGTGCCAGCAGCTCTAGGAGGGGGGGCACCGGGGAGCTGTTTTTT.

The J gene is TRBJ1-3, the V gene TRBV9; 9 bases map to TRBD1. The ends lost 3 bases at V and 2 bases at J; junction bases unmatched: 6. The germline CDR1 and CDR2 sequences are SGDLS and YYNGEE. This CDR3 contains 16 residues. In DNA, the CDR3 is TGTGCCAGCAGCGCCGGACAGGGGAAAACTGGAAACACCATATATTTT. Translated, it gives CASSAGQGKTGNTIYF. Variable domain in full (rest from reference TRBV9 and TRBJ1-3): DSGVTQTPKHLITATGQRVTLRCSPRSGDLSVYWYQQSLDQGLQFLIQYYNGEERAKGNILERFSAQQFPDLHSELNLSSLELGDSALYFCASSAGQGKTGNTIYFGEGSWLTVV.

The chain has TRBV7-9 and TRBJ2-2, with D perhaps matching TRBD2 (7 bases). Germline V gene sequence: CDR1 SEHNR, CDR2 FQNEAQ (reference sequence). The CDR3 runs 15 residues. V was shortened by 2 bases and J by 5 bases, with 12 bases between the two germline ends. CDR3: CASSLWGGQTGELFF. The CDR3 DNA reads as TGTGCCAGCAGCTTATGGGGGGGCCAAACCGGGGAGCTGTTTTTT.

The chain joins TRBV29-1 to TRBJ2-7, with 11 bases fitting TRBD1. Germline CDR1 and CDR2: SQVTM and ANQGSEA. The junction had 8 bases not matched to a gene; V was cut back by 7 bases and J by 6 bases. This CDR3 contains 13 residues. The CDR3 nucleotides read TGCAGCGCCGTGTTGGGACAGGGGGGCGAGCAGTACTTC. Translated, it gives CSAVLGQGGEQYF.

The chain joins TRBV5-1 to TRBJ2-7, with a tentative D call TRBD1 (8 bases). The V end lost 4 bases, the J end lost 0 bases, and 17 bases lay between the germline ends. Per the germline V gene, CDR1 is SGHRS and CDR2 is YFSETQ. The CDR3 consists of 16 residues. Here the CDR3 reads CASSGGDRSPSYEQYF. The CDR3 DNA sequence: TGCGCCAGCAGCGGGGGGGACAGGTCACCCTCCTACGAGCAGTACTTC.

The sample holds one count of this clone. The J gene is TRBJ2-7, the V gene TRBV18, with unresolved D. The CDR3 consists of 13 residues. CDR1 KGHSH and CDR2 LQKENI come from the germline V gene. Between the trimmed V and J ends, which lost 6 bases and 3 bases, there was a span of 12 bases. The DNA of the CDR3 is TGTGCCAGCTCCAACCAGAACCTCTACGAGCAGTACTTC. Its protein is CASSNQNLYEQYF.

This clone was seen once. The chain uses TRBV2 and TRBJ2-2; TRBD1 is a possible D gene (6 bases). CDR1 is SNHLY, CDR2 FYNNEI, per germline. The CDR3 runs to 14 residues. V was shortened by 7 bases and J by 2 bases, with 11 bases between the two germline ends. For the CDR3, the DNA is TGTGCCAGCACTGGACAGTCAAACACCGGGGAGCTGTTTTTT. It translates to CASTGQSNTGELFF.

The sample holds a few counts of this clone. The rearrangement uses TRBV28 and TRBJ1-4; 7 nucleotides agree with TRBD1. Germline lookup yields CDR1 MDHEN and CDR2 SYDVKM. This CDR3 is 15 amino acids long. The ends lost 6 bases at V and 2 bases at J; junction bases unmatched: 6. The CDR3 bases are TGTGCCAGCAGAAGGATAGGGGGCACTAATGAAAAACTGTTTTTT. Protein: CASRRIGGTNEKLFF.

This clone was seen only once. V gene TRBV30 combines with J gene TRBJ1-1; tentative D call: TRBD1 (5 bases). The CDR3 extends over 11 amino acids. The V end was cut by 6 bases, the J end by 5 bases, with 10 bases between. Germline lookup yields CDR1 GTSNPN and CDR2 SVGIG (reference sequence). The CDR3 sequence is CACGRGTEAFF. The CDR3 coding sequence is TGTGCCTGTGGACGGGGGACTGAAGCTTTCTTT.

The chain uses TRBV19 and TRBJ1-1, with TRBD1 matching 9 bases. CDR1 and CDR2 from the germline V gene are LNHDA and SQIVND (reference sequence). The CDR3 is 16 amino acids. V gave up 3 bases and J gave up 3 bases; unmatched junction bases: 8. CDR3 sequence (DNA): TGTGCCAGTAGTATGGGGGGGACAGGGCGGCACACTGAAGCTTTCTTT. It is translated as CASSMGGTGRHTEAFF.

The chain carries TRBV7-2 and TRBJ2-3; no definite D call. The V and J ends lost 2 bases and 0 bases respectively, with 9 bases between them. Germline values: CDR1 SGHTA, CDR2 FQGNSA. CDR3 length: 15 residues. The CDR3 DNA sequence: TGTGCCAGCAGCTTAACTAAAACTAGCACAGATACGCAGTATTTT. Translation: CASSLTKTSTDTQYF.

This clone was counted between two and nine times. The chain recombines TRBV19 with TRBJ1-2; D might be TRBD1 (6 bases). V was clipped by 3 bases and J by 0 bases, with 11 bases between them. Germline CDR1 LNHDA, CDR2 SQIVND (reference sequence). This CDR3 is 15 amino acids long. In nucleotides, the CDR3 is TGTGCCAGTAGTATGGGACACAGCTCTAACTATGGCTACACCTTC. Amino acids: CASSMGHSSNYGYTF. The complete variable domain, with remaining parts taken from reference TRBV19 and TRBJ1-2, reads DGGITQSPKYLFRKEGQNVTLSCEQNLNHDAMYWYRQDPGQGLRLIYYSQIVNDFQKGDIAEGYSVSREKKESFPLTVTSAQKNPTAFYLCASSMGHSSNYGYTFGSGTRLTVV.

The V gene is TRBV18, the J gene TRBJ1-1; no clear D gene. The CDR3 totals 13 residues. Germline CDR1 is KGHSH and CDR2 is LQKENI. V was pared by 3 bases and J by 0 bases, with 5 bases between. CDR3: CASSPALNTEAFF. CDR3 coding DNA: TGTGCCAGCTCACCGGCCCTGAACACTGAAGCTTTCTTT. The whole variable domain, filled in from reference TRBV18 and TRBJ1-1, reads NAGVMQNPRHLVRRRGQEARLRCSPMKGHSHVYWYRQLPEEGLKFMVYLQKENIIDESGMPKERFSAEFPKEGPSILRIQQVVRGDSAAYFCASSPALNTEAFFGQGTRLTVV.

V gene TRBV5-6 combines with J gene TRBJ2-5; 7 bases line up with TRBD1. TRBJ2-7 matches the DNA end more closely, so the J call is doubtful. The CDR3 loop spans 13 amino acids. Per germline, CDR1 SGHDT and CDR2 YYEEEE. CDR3 protein: CASHRDSQYEQYF. CDR3 DNA: TGTGCCAGCCACCGGGACAGCCAATACGAGCAGTACTTC.

The chain joins TRBV5-1 to TRBJ2-3, with TRBD1 matching over 12 bases. The CDR3 length is 15 residues. From germline, CDR1 is SGHRS and CDR2 YFSETQ. V dropped 4 bases and J dropped 7; count of bases not matched to a gene: 7. This chain's CDR3 is CASSPWDRGHNTQYF. CDR3 nucleotide sequence: TGCGCCAGCAGCCCGTGGGACAGGGGGCATAATACGCAGTATTTT.

The rearrangement links TRBV4-2 to TRBJ1-6, with 7 bases identical to TRBD1. CDR3 length equals 16 residues. The germline V gene encodes CDR1 LGHNA and CDR2 YNFKEQ. V was pared by 4 bases and J by 5 bases, with 8 bases of the junction left unmatched. The CDR3 DNA is TGTGCCAGCAGCCCAGGGGGGACAGAAGATAATTCACCCCTCCACTTT. Encoded protein: CASSPGGTEDNSPLHF.

This clone occurred a few times. V gene TRBV5-1 combines with J gene TRBJ2-5; a possible D gene is TRBD1 (5 bases). The germline V gene has CDR1 SGHRS and CDR2 YFSETQ. V was pared by 4 bases and J by 4 bases, with 11 bases between. The CDR3 consists of 13 residues. The CDR3 sequence: CASSPQVRETQYF. CDR3 DNA sequence: TGCGCCAGCAGCCCACAGGTGCGAGAGACCCAGTACTTC.

This clone was seen only once. The chain links TRBV6-6 to TRBJ2-5, with 7 nucleotides matching TRBD2. The germline V gene has CDR1 MNHNY and CDR2 SVGAGI (reference sequence). This CDR3 is 13 amino acids long. Trimming at V came to 7 bases and at J to 0 bases, leaving 2 bases not matched to a gene. The DNA of the CDR3 is TGTGCCAGCACAGCGGGGAACCAAGAGACCCAGTACTTC. This translates into CASTAGNQETQYF.

The DNA for the CDR3 is TGCGCCAGCAAAAGTAATCAGCAGGGGAGAGAAAAGACCCAGTACTTC. Residues: CASKSNQQGREKTQYF. The chain carries TRBV5-1 and TRBJ2-5, with TRBD1 as a possible D gene (6 bases). Per germline, CDR1 SGHRS and CDR2 YFSETQ. The CDR3 has 16 amino acids. V dropped 6 bases and J dropped 6 bases, with 24 bases sitting between them. Looking up the rest from reference TRBV5-1 and TRBJ2-5 gives the full variable domain: KAGVTQTPRYLIKTRGQQVTLSCSPISGHRSVSWYQQTPGQGLQFLFEYFSETQRNKGNFPGRFSGRQFSNSRSEMNVSTLELGDSALYLCASKSNQQGREKTQYFGPGTRLLVL.

The J gene is TRBJ1-1, the V gene TRBV15; D is possibly TRBD1 (5 bases). The V end was cut by 1 base, the J end by 1 base, with 7 bases between. Germline assignment: CDR1 LNHNV and CDR2 YYDKDF (reference sequence). The CDR3 length is 14 residues. The chain's CDR3 is CATSRGDRNTEAFF. DNA of the CDR3: TGTGCCACCAGCAGAGGCGACAGGAACACTGAAGCTTTCTTT.

Only one count was recorded for this clone. V gene TRBV19 combines with J gene TRBJ2-5; 10 bases are shared with TRBD1. In germline, CDR1 is LNHDA, CDR2 SQIVND (reference sequence). The CDR3 has 15 amino acids. J lost 0 bases, V lost 4 bases, and 2 bases had no gene match. DNA of the CDR3: TGTGCCAGTAGTACGGACAGGGGGTACCAAGAGACCCAGTACTTC. It is translated as CASSTDRGYQETQYF.

A single count supports this clone. This rearrangement joins TRBV5-1 to TRBJ2-5; D is possibly TRBD2 (6 bases). The CDR3 extends over 13 amino acids. V was clipped by 1 base and J by 5 bases, with 9 bases between them. Looked up from germline, CDR1 is SGHRS and CDR2 is YFSETQ. The CDR3 sequence: CASSLSGVETQYF. The CDR3 DNA follows: TGCGCCAGCAGCTTGTCGGGAGTTGAGACCCAGTACTTC. Full variable domain (outside the CDR3, taken from reference TRBV5-1 and TRBJ2-5): KAGVTQTPRYLIKTRGQQVTLSCSPISGHRSVSWYQQTPGQGLQFLFEYFSETQRNKGNFPGRFSGRQFSNSRSEMNVSTLELGDSALYLCASSLSGVETQYFGPGTRLLVL.

V and J are TRBV14 and TRBJ1-1; D is unclear. Germline V lookup: CDR1 SGHDN, CDR2 FVKESK. V dropped 2 bases and J dropped 4 bases, with 8 bases sitting between them. The CDR3 is 13 residues long. In nucleotides, the CDR3 is TGTGCCAGCAGCCAACTGAGGAGCACTGAAGCTTTCTTT. Translated, it gives CASSQLRSTEAFF.